These T cell receptor beta chains were read from a single sample in a study of blood T cell repertoires in COVID-19. TCRdb keeps only in-frame clones here, not all; method: immunoSEQ multiplex PCR. The sample lists over 100,000 clones; over 80% were seen once. The sample comprised peripheral blood. The receptors stem from a woman between 70 and 85 years old with acute or convalescent COVID-19. CDR3s include the opening cysteine and the closing phenylalanine or tryptophan. Each record gives: J gene, D gene, V gene, clone size, CDR3 DNA, CDR3 protein. D genes are given only for firm matches. Not every row has a clone size; where given, it reads once, few, many or a size class.

TRBJ2-5	-	TRBV7-3	-	TGTGCCAGCAGCTTAACGTCCAGGGCGGGGGAGACCCAGTACTTC	CASSLTSRAGETQYF
TRBJ2-7	-	TRBV19	-	TGTGCCAGTAGTATAGGTAGAGGGCGGTCCTACGAGCAGTACTTC	CASSIGRGRSYEQYF
TRBJ2-1	TRBD1	TRBV18	-	TGTGCCAGCTCACCGGGGAAGGACAGGGCTAACAATGAGCAGTTCTTC	CASSPGKDRANNEQFF
TRBJ1-6	TRBD1	TRBV19	-	TGTGCCAGTAGTACCCGACAGGGCGGCTATAATTCACCCCTCCACTTT	CASSTRQGGYNSPLHF
TRBJ1-1	-	TRBV21-1	-	TGTGCCAGCCTCCCCAAGAGGGAATTTTATAGCGGGGCTGAAGCTTTCTTT	CASLPKREFYSGAEAFF
TRBJ2-1	-	TRBV29-1	-	TGCAGCGTTGCCGAAACTAATGAGCAGTTCTTC	CSVAETNEQFF
TRBJ2-1	TRBD2	TRBV5-1	-	TGCGCCAGCAGCCCCCGTATCGCAGCGGGAGCTAGCTCCTACAATGAGCAGTTCTTC	CASSPRIAAGASSYNEQFF
TRBJ1-2	-	TRBV3-1/TRBV3-2	-	TGTGCCAGCAGCCAGGGCAGGGGCCATAACTATGGCTACACCTTC	CASSQGRGHNYGYTF
TRBJ1-1	-	TRBV12-3/TRBV12-4	-	TGTGCCAGCAGTTCTCTTCTTGAAGCTTTCTTT	CASSSLLEAFF
TRBJ1-3	-	TRBV7-2	-	TGTGCCAGCAGCTTAGACAGTTTACCTGGAAACACCATATATTTT	CASSLDSLPGNTIYF
TRBJ2-1	-	TRBV6-1	-	TGTGCCAGCAGTGAAGCGGGGAGCTCCTACAATGAGCAGTTCTTC	CASSEAGSSYNEQFF
TRBJ1-2	-	TRBV19	-	TGTGCCAGTTACAGGGATCTTGGCTACACCTTC	CASYRDLGYTF
TRBJ2-7	-	TRBV28	-	TGTGCCAGCAGTTTGAGGGACGAGCAGTACTTC	CASSLRDEQYF
TRBJ2-3	-	TRBV5-1	-	TGCGCCAGCAGCTTGGTCCCCATAGGCACAGATACGCAGTATTTT	CASSLVPIGTDTQYF
TRBJ2-5	-	TRBV3-1/TRBV3-2	-	TGTGCCAGCAGCCAAGTCTCCCGTCAGACCCAGTACTTC	CASSQVSRQTQYF
TRBJ1-4	TRBD1	TRBV27	-	TGTGCCAGCAGTTCGACAGGGGCAAAAAAACTGTTTTTT	CASSSTGAKKLFF
TRBJ2-1	TRBD2	TRBV5-4	-	TGTGCCAGCAGCCCCGGGATAGCGGGGAGCTCCTACAATGAGCAGTTCTTC	CASSPGIAGSSYNEQFF
TRBJ1-1	-	TRBV7-8	-	TGTGCCAGCAGCTTAGCGCGTCGGCAGGTTGAAGCTTTCTTT	CASSLARRQVEAFF
TRBJ2-2	-	TRBV10-3	-	TGTGCCATCGGGGAAGAGCGGATGACCGGGGAGCTGTTTTTT	CAIGEERMTGELFF
TRBJ2-5	-	TRBV19	-	TGTGCCAGTAGTATAGGACTAGTCTCGGAGACCCAGTACTTC	CASSIGLVSETQYF
TRBJ1-4	TRBD1	TRBV19	-	TGTGCCACTAACGACAGGGGGCGTGAAAAACTGTTTTTT	CATNDRGREKLFF
TRBJ1-5	-	TRBV18	-	TGTGCCAGCTCACCAAGGACAGATAGCAATCAGCCCCAGCATTTT	CASSPRTDSNQPQHF
TRBJ1-1	-	TRBV12-3/TRBV12-4	-	TGTGCCAGCAGTTTCACAGTTAACACTGAAGCTTTCTTT	CASSFTVNTEAFF
TRBJ2-1	TRBD1	TRBV2	once	TGTGCCAGCATTCGGACAGGGGGCGGTTACAATGAGCAGTTCTTC	CASIRTGGGYNEQFF
TRBJ2-2	-	TRBV6-6	-	TGTGCCAGCAGCCAAGGATCCCCGCCGGGAGGGGAGCTGTTTTTT	CASSQGSPPGGELFF
TRBJ2-7	-	TRBV5-1	-	TGCGCCAGCAGCCCCGGGGGGCGCTCCTACGAGCAGTACTTC	CASSPGGRSYEQYF
TRBJ2-5	TRBD2	TRBV6-1	once	TGTGCCAGCAGTGTCAGACTAGCGGCGTACCAAGAGACCCAGTACTTC	CASSVRLAAYQETQYF
TRBJ2-6	-	TRBV5-1	-	TGCGCCAGCAGCTCCAACCGGGACACCAGCTCTGGGGCCAACGTCCTGACTTTC	CASSSNRDTSSGANVLTF
TRBJ2-2	-	TRBV6-5	-	TGTGCCAGCACCTACATGGGACAAAACACCGGGGAGCTGTTTTTT	CASTYMGQNTGELFF
TRBJ1-1	-	TRBV6-5	-	TGTGCCAGCAGTTACGATGGGGGCGGCACTGAAGCTTTCTTT	CASSYDGGGTEAFF
TRBJ2-5	-	TRBV5-1	-	TGCGCCAGCAGAAGGCAGGGTGTTTTTTCCGGGGAGACCCAGTACTTC	CASRRQGVFSGETQYF
TRBJ2-2	TRBD2	TRBV2	-	TGTGCCAGCAGTGAGAGAAGCGGGGGAAACACCGGGGAGCTGTTTTTT	CASSERSGGNTGELFF
TRBJ1-1	-	TRBV12-3/TRBV12-4	-	TGTGCCAGCTGGAGCAGAGGCACTGAAGCTTTCTTT	CASWSRGTEAFF
TRBJ2-1	-	TRBV7-2	-	TGTGCCAGCAGCTTAGGCGGGGCGGGGCGCGCATACAATGAGCAGTTCTTC	CASSLGGAGRAYNEQFF
TRBJ2-1	-	TRBV21-1	-	TGTGCCAGCAGCAAAGTCAAGGGGACAGGGGGCCTTTCAGCCTACAATGAGCAGTTCTTC	CASSKVKGTGGLSAYNEQFF
TRBJ1-2	TRBD1	TRBV6-5	-	TGTGCCAGCACCAGGGGGGACAACTATGGCTACACCTTC	CASTRGDNYGYTF